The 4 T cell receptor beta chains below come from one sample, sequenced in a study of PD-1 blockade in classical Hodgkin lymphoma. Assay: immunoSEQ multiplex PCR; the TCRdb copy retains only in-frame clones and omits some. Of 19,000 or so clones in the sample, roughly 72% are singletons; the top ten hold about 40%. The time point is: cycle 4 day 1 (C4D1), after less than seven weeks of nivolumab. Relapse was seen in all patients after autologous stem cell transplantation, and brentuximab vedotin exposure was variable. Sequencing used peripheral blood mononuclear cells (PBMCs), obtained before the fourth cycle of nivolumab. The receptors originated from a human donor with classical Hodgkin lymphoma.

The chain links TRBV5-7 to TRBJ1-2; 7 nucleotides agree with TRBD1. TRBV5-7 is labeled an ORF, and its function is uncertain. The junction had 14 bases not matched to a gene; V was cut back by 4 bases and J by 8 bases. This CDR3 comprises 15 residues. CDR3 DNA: TGTGCCAGCAGCATAGACGGGACAGCCACTATCGGCTACACCTTC. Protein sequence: CASSIDGTATIGYTF.

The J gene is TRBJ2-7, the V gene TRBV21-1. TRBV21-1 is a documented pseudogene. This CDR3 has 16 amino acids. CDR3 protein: CASRARVLHVLDEQYF. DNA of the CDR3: TGTGCCAGCAGGGCCCGAGTGCTACACGTGTTAGACGAGCAGTACTTC.

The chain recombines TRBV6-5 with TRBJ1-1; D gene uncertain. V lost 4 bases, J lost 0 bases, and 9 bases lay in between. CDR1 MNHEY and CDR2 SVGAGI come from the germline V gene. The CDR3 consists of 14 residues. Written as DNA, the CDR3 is TGTGCCAGCAGTTCGTTGGGGATGAACACTGAAGCTTTCTTT. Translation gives CASSSLGMNTEAFF.

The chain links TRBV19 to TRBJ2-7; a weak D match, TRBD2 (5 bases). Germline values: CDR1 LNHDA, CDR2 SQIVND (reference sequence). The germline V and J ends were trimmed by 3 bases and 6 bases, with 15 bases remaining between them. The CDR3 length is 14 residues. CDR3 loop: CASSILDPGGEQYF. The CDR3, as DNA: TGTGCCAGTAGTATTTTGGATCCCGGAGGCGAGCAGTACTTC. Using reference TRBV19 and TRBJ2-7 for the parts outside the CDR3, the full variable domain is DGGITQSPKYLFRKEGQNVTLSCEQNLNHDAMYWYRQDPGQGLRLIYYSQIVNDFQKGDIAEGYSVSREKKESFPLTVTSAQKNPTAFYLCASSILDPGGEQYFGPGTRLTVT.